Reported below is one TCR beta chain. The target of this receptor is not known. Library preparation employed the immunoSEQ multiplex PCR assay. A mixture of 60 forward primers for TCR Vbeta segments and 13 reverse primers for TCR Jbeta segments was used in the multiplex PCR. The CDR3 region of rearranged TCR beta genes was amplified from genomic DNA with a multiplex PCR assay. The Illumina HiSeq System was used to sequence the amplified TCR beta libraries as 87-base-pair reads. The source study handled its data this way. Across the roughly 670 repertoires, a later analysis counted some 80 million unique TCR beta chains, around 11 million of which were shared by at least two donors. Raw reads were error-corrected and collapsed into unique sequences by a nearest-neighbor algorithm in which closely related sequences were merged to remove PCR and sequencing errors. V, D and J gene segments were assigned by aligning CDR3 sequences to IMGT reference sequences. Each retained sequence needed at least a six-nucleotide match to both a V gene segment and a J gene segment. Rearrangements were called productive when the CDR3 lacked stop codons and stayed in frame with V and J; all others were non-productive. CDR3 was defined by IMGT convention, running from the second conserved V-encoded cysteine to the conserved J-encoded phenylalanine. Sequences without an unambiguous match to a single V gene segment were excluded from the earlier analysis of several hundred of the donors. An earlier analysis of some 610 of the donors called V segments functional above 56.7% productive rearrangements and segregating when the between-donor standard deviation exceeded 5%. A statistical classification framework was built to diagnose cytomegalovirus status from the catalog of TCR beta chain sequences. In a later analysis, V and J genes were assigned by comparing TCR nucleotide sequences against IMGT/GENE-DB human TR gene sequences. A later analysis assigned CDR3 sequences and most-parsimonious VDJ recombination scenarios with the TCRdist pipeline. In a later analysis, each TCR beta chain was defined by its CDR3 amino acid sequence together with its V-gene family, and reads without a unique V-gene family were excluded. As a way to deal with suspected cross-contamination and a sequencing artifact, a later analysis dropped 592 nucleotide sequences that were highly shared and had low generation probability. In a later analysis, a clonal expansion index for each public chain was calculated from normalized within-repertoire ranks of inferred template counts. In a later analysis, generation probabilities were computed with a VDJ recombination model fitted to out-of-frame rearrangements, and the resulting probabilities were checked against IGoR. In a later analysis, hypergeometric tests were used to score TCR-TCR, TCR-HLA and TCR-CMV co-occurrence, with a repertoire-size bias correction applied to TCR pairs. False discovery rates were estimated in a later analysis by permuting HLA or CMV assignments 20 times. In a later analysis, co-occurring TCRs were grouped using DBSCAN, with TCRdist sequence similarity added in when clustering inside HLA-allele-positive subsets. Repertoires with fewer than 30,000 or more than 120,000 public chains, plus five repertoires with anomalous nucleotide sharing, were excluded from co-occurrence clustering. The table comes from immuneACCESS by way of TCRdb, which keeps in-frame sequences with V and J called. Part of the clones is missing from these tables; in studies checked, under half for an unresolved V gene and the rest for unknown reasons. The DNA was the basis for D and trimming; V, J and clone size are from that table. The sample's own table lists about 200,000 clones. The ten largest clones add up to about 1% of the sample.

The data stem from a study of cytomegalovirus exposure and HLA in healthy donors (dated by TCRdb to 2017 to 2019). About the full investigation: An earlier analysis of several hundred of the donors reported 250 to 300 Gb of sequence data and roughly 100 million unique TCR beta sequences from about 179 million T cells. Approximately 310 gigabases of sequencing data and 70 million to 95 million unique TCR sequences made up an early release that covered approximately 650 HLA-typed donors. The genetic ancestry cluster associated with self-reported Caucasian donors included about 81% of the 398 genotyped donors. The aim of the study was to test whether cataloging public T cell receptors could identify signatures of past pathogen exposure. The study profiled the T cell repertoires of 500 to 800 subjects by immunosequencing and related them to cytomegalovirus serostatus. Besides the first cohort of about 730 subjects, a separate validation cohort made up of over 95 different subjects was used. The study combined high-throughput TCR immunosequencing, statistical association of individual TCRs with disease status, and machine learning to predict cytomegalovirus infection status. A later analysis re-examined previously published TCR beta repertoires from about 670 donors and added high-resolution HLA genotyping to investigate patterns of TCR occurrence. The later analysis used no new phenotypic data to find candidate immune exposures, relying instead on TCR beta sequences and their occurrence across donors. An earlier analysis of 587 of the donors applied high-throughput TCR beta sequencing to assess whether each TCR beta V gene segment acted as functional or pseudogenic. Donor age, sex, ethnicity and CMV serostatus were compiled alongside the repertoire data. In a later genetic analysis, genome-wide SNP genotypes for about 60% of the 666 donors were used, and that subset was treated as a discovery cohort. Every repertoire in the discovery cohort had been generated on one and the same sequencing platform. Class I and class II HLA loci were covered by the typing at four-digit resolution. Typing coverage differed by locus: A, B, C, DRB1 and DQB1 were typed in roughly 629-630 donors, DQA1 in about 500, DPA1 in around 610, and DPB1 in 400 to 480. About five DR-DQ haplotypes were treated as single units for association and clustering because of strong linkage in the cohort. Among a few hundred genotyped donors of the cohort, an average of around 240,000 unique TCR beta nucleotide sequences were sequenced per donor, roughly 20% of them non-productive.

Here is what the overall study found, with its caveats: When HLA alleles, especially DR and DQ, strongly co-occurred, attributing TCR associations to individual alleles was difficult. The 87-base-pair reads could not distinguish some IMGT-functional V segments, including TRBV6-2 and TRBV6-3, so those segments were excluded. HLA typing was unavailable for some donors at each locus, so association tests used only the typed subset. In a later analysis, several top co-occurrence clusters were reported to appear linked to parvovirus B19, influenza, CMV and Epstein-Barr virus. Only TCR beta chains were sequenced in this cohort, and the absence of alpha or paired-chain data limited detectable features. Immune exposure information for the cohort was limited to CMV serostatus. The study listed approximately 160 TCR beta chains as associated with cytomegalovirus. Roughly uniform sequencing depth across donors was assumed in presence/absence analyses, although this assumption may not hold. Because counts were too low, 15 to 20 rarely observed V segments, including chromosome 9 orphons, were excluded from the earlier analysis of around 590 of the donors. In a later analysis, most CMV-associated TCR beta chains were found to appear HLA-restricted, with HLA associations seemingly driven largely by CMV exposure. A few of the identified cytomegalovirus-associated TCR beta chains were confirmed in vitro to be specific for cytomegalovirus antigens. In both the original and validation cohorts, the classifier was reported to diagnose cytomegalovirus status with high specificity and sensitivity. A later genetic analysis associated a missense DCLRE1C variant with V-gene and J-gene trimming of TCR beta chains, and an independent cohort replicated the association. The sequencing pipeline was judged likely to have produced a cluster of highly shared sequence variants as a technical artifact. In a later genetic analysis, fewer N-insertions in productive TCRs were reported among donors in an Asian-associated ancestry cluster than the roughly 640-donor mean. At a false discovery rate of 0.05, a later analysis linked some 17,000 TCR beta sequences to specific HLA alleles. In a later analysis, the rate of TCR association differed among HLA loci, with DRB1 alleles having the most associated TCRs and HLA-C alleles having the fewest. Across donors, most TCR sequences were observed very rarely, whereas some public TCRs were present in many individuals. A later analysis found that HLA-associated TCR beta chains were more clonally expanded and had lower generation probabilities than equally common non-associated chains. It was suggested by the authors that the approach could potentially be generalized to other disease states and immunological phenotypes. An earlier analysis of approximately 500 of the donors showed that most TCR beta V segments appeared in productive rearrangements either about 87% or about 30% of the time, which broadly matched IMGT annotations. A further reported finding was that TCR beta sequences accurately predicted the HLA-A and HLA-B alleles for most subjects in the first cohort. Linkage disequilibrium might explain the correlated functional status among segregating V segments, but an unknown experimental factor could not be excluded.

For CDR1 and CDR2, the germline V gene (reference sequence) lists MNHEY and SMNVEV. Counted from cysteine to phenylalanine, this CDR3 has 16 amino acids. Solely the CDR3 DNA is kept, with 48 bases framed from the first base. At the junction V is shortened by 2 bases and J by 1 base, with 13 bases in between. The cohort comprised some 680 healthy bone marrow donors. All cohort members were sampled while nominally healthy, although unrecorded immune exposures were likely present. The donor was CMV seropositive and belonged to the group of 270 or so seropositive cohort members. A peripheral blood sample was collected from each donor, and TCR beta sequencing was performed on peripheral blood mononuclear cells. The Qiagen DNeasy Blood Extraction Kit was used to extract genomic DNA from the blood cell samples.

The rearranged segments are TRBV27 and TRBJ2-3; the D gene is perhaps TRBD2, from 6 matching bases. Material for sequencing was PBMCs. This clonotype was sampled from a girl aged 2 to 9 in good health and CMV-seropositive. At the DNA level, the sequence is TGTGCCAGCAGTTTACGGGGACTGGTGGGCACAGATACGCAGTATTTT. Its protein is CASSLRGLVGTDTQYF.